Described below is a single T cell receptor (beta chain) sequence and its context. Authors' processing steps: Amplified reference gene primers provided the basis for estimating nucleated cell counts. This table comes from immunoSEQ multiplex PCR, and its TCRdb copy is limited to in-frame clones, with some not included. V and J calls and clone size come straight from that table; D and trimming were deduced from the DNA. In the table there are some 400,000 clones, 81% of which are singletons. The sample originates from a study of blood T cell repertoires in COVID-19. Study in general: Donors in the United States, Italy and Spain gave samples during acute or convalescent COVID-19. The analysed material was cDNA or gDNA that came from T cells, B-cell-depleted T cells, or PBMCs.

The CDR3 is 15 residues long. CDR1 and CDR2 (germline): WNHNN, SYGVQD (reference sequence). J lost 6 bases, V lost 3 bases, and 6 bases had no gene match. The origin of this receptor is a human donor with acute or convalescent COVID-19. The donor label of this sample is uncertain. This sequence joins TRBV10-1 and TRBJ2-1; 9 bases are shared with TRBD2. Input material: peripheral blood. The CDR3 protein is CASSEGSGRGNEQFF. The CDR3 nucleotides are TGCGCCAGCAGTGAAGGTAGCGGGAGAGGCAATGAGCAGTTCTTC.